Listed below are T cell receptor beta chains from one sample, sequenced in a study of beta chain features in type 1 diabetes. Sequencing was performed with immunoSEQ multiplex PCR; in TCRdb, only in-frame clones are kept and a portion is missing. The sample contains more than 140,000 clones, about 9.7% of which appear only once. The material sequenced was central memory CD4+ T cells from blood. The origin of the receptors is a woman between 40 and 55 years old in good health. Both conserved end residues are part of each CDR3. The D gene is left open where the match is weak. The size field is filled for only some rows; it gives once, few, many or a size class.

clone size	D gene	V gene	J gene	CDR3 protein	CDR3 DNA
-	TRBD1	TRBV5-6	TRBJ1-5	CASSLDRGSSNQPQHF	TGTGCCAGCAGCTTAGACAGGGGTAGCAGCAATCAGCCCCAGCATTTT
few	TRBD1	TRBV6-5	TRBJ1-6	CASSSRDRDGPLHF	TGTGCCAGCAGTAGCCGGGACAGGGATGGGCCCCTCCACTTT
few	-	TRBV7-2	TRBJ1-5	CASRPAGLGQPQHF	TGTGCCAGCAGACCTGCAGGGCTCGGACAGCCCCAGCATTTT
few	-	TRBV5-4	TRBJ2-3	CASSPPPKDSPAGTGTQYF	TGTGCCAGCAGCCCACCCCCAAAGGACAGCCCGGCCGGCACAGGGACGCAGTATTTT
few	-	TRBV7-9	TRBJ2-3	CASSLVRGSETDTQYF	TGTGCCAGCAGCTTAGTTAGGGGGTCGGAAACAGATACGCAGTATTTT
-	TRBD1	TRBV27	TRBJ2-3	CASSPQGQGTDTQYF	TGTGCCAGCAGTCCCCAAGGACAGGGCACAGATACGCAGTATTTT
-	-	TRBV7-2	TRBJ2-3	CASSLGLRLDTQYF	TGTGCCAGCAGCTTGGGACTTCGATTAGATACGCAGTATTTT
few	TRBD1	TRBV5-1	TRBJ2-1	CASSLGGTGSYNEQFF	TGCGCCAGCAGCTTGGGAGGGACAGGGTCCTACAATGAGCAGTTCTTC
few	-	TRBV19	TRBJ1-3	CATWDGRYSGNTIYF	TGTGCCACCTGGGACGGGAGATACTCTGGAAACACCATATATTTT
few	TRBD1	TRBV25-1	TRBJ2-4	CASSGMTGEKNIQYF	TGTGCCAGCAGTGGAATGACAGGGGAGAAAAACATTCAGTACTTC
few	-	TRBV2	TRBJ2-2	CASTLEGVTGELFF	TGTGCCAGTACCCTTGAGGGGGTAACCGGGGAGCTGTTTTTT
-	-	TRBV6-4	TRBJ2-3	CASSGGITDTQYF	TGTGCCAGCAGTGGAGGCATCACAGATACGCAGTATTTT
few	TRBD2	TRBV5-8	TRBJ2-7	CASSLMSSGSGFDYEQYF	TGTGCCAGCAGCTTGATGTCTAGCGGATCCGGGTTTGACTACGAGCAGTACTTC
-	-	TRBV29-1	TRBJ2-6	CSPCSGANVLTF	TGCAGCCCTTGTTCTGGGGCCAACGTCCTGACTTTC
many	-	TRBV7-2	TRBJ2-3	CASSLVQTSADTQYF	TGTGCCAGCAGCTTAGTTCAGACTAGTGCAGATACGCAGTATTTT
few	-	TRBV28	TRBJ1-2	CASGSGSGRARGGYGYTF	TGTGCCAGCGGTTCGGGGTCGGGCAGGGCTCGCGGAGGGTATGGCTACACCTTC